These 26 T cell receptor beta chains were all obtained from the same sample, sequenced in a study of metastatic and nonmetastatic thyroid tumors (dated by TCRdb to 2020 to 2021). The library was generated by PCR. Reads for this sample came from an Illumina HiSeq 4000. TCRdb reprocessed the public reads (quality trimming at Q25 with fastp, clone calling with MiXCR) and kept in-frame beta chains. This sample lists some 15,000 clones; approximately 30% were detected once. The ten largest clonotypes hold 48% of the sample. No patient had received any treatment before thyroid surgery. Material: tumor tissue. The receptors come from a male donor with papillary thyroid cancer or a benign thyroid nodule (not recorded which). Some clones in this sample may be carry-over from other donors' samples.

Ten or more counts support this clone. The chain recombines TRBV7-2 with TRBJ2-7, with 7 nucleotides matching TRBD2. The CDR3 runs 16 residues. J lost 3 bases, V lost 1 base, and 9 bases had no gene match. CDR1 and CDR2 from the germline V gene are SGHTA and FQGNSA. The CDR3 protein is CASSLVGLAVDYEQYF. The CDR3 DNA reads TGTGCCAGCAGCTTAGTTGGGCTAGCGGTGGACTACGAGCAGTACTTC.

The chain couples TRBV27 to TRBJ2-7; unclear D gene. V gave up 8 bases and J gave up 0 bases, with 14 bases separating them. Germline CDR1 and CDR2: MNHEY and SMNVEV (reference sequence). This CDR3 spans 14 amino acids. CDR3 coding DNA: TGTGCCAGCCTGAATGGAAAGAACTCCTACGAGCAGTACTTC. Its protein product is CASLNGKNSYEQYF.

This sequence joins TRBV6-1 and TRBJ1-3; D perhaps matches TRBD1 (5 bases). Trimming took off 6 bases at V and 4 bases at J, with 13 bases between the two ends. This CDR3 has 14 amino acids. The germline V gene has CDR1 MNHNS and CDR2 SASEGT. CDR3 in amino acids: CASSHNYRGNTIYF. As DNA, the CDR3 is TGTGCCAGCAGCCACAATTACAGGGGAAACACCATATATTTT.

This clone was recorded a few times. This sequence joins TRBV2 and TRBJ2-7, with TRBD2 matching over 11 bases. The germline gives CDR1 SNHLY, CDR2 FYNNEI. This CDR3 is 15 amino acids long. Germline trimming cut 5 bases from V and 1 base from J; bases unmatched to any gene: 4. CDR3 in amino acids: CASSPTSGVSYEQYF. The CDR3 region has the DNA TGTGCCAGCAGTCCGACTAGCGGGGTTTCCTACGAGCAGTACTTC.

The chain couples TRBV3-1 to TRBJ2-1; no reliable D call. CDR3 length: 12 residues. V was trimmed by 2 bases and J by 10 bases, leaving 9 bases between them. The germline gives CDR1 LGHDT, CDR2 YNNKEL (reference sequence). The CDR3 loop is CASSQHPSEQFF. CDR3 DNA: TGTGCCAGCAGCCAACACCCCTCGGAGCAGTTCTTC.

The CDR3 here is CASSWGGDTDTQYF. The CDR3 DNA reads TGCGCCAGCTCCTGGGGGGGGGACACAGATACGCAGTATTTT. The chain uses TRBV5-1 and TRBJ2-3, with 7 bases lining up with TRBD2. CDR1 SGHRS and CDR2 YFSETQ come from the germline V gene. The CDR3 loop spans 14 amino acids. V trimming: 7 bases; J trimming: 2 bases; junction bases outside the gene matches: 7.

About this clone itself: Possible read error: a much larger clone is one base away. This chain connects TRBV20-1 to TRBJ2-1, with D perhaps TRBD1 or TRBD2 (7 bases each). Germline CDR1 reads DFQATT; CDR2 reads SNEGSKA (reference sequence). The CDR3 has 15 residues. CDR3 loop: CSAPRGTELNNGQFF. The CDR3 DNA reads TGCAGTGCCCCGCGGGGGACAGAATTAAATAATGGGCAGTTCTTC.

This clone appeared many times. This chain links TRBV19 with TRBJ1-1; D is perhaps TRBD1 (5 bases). Germline CDR1 reads LNHDA; CDR2 reads SQIVND (reference sequence). Trimming removed 11 bases at V and 1 base at J, with 20 bases between. The CDR3 totals 15 residues. The CDR3 DNA reads as TGTGCCCCCAAAGGGGATGGAAGGGGGAACACTGAAGCTTTCTTT. This gives the protein CAPKGDGRGNTEAFF. Full variable domain (outside the CDR3, taken from reference TRBV19 and TRBJ1-1): DGGITQSPKYLFRKEGQNVTLSCEQNLNHDAMYWYRQDPGQGLRLIYYSQIVNDFQKGDIAEGYSVSREKKESFPLTVTSAQKNPTAFYLCAPKGDGRGNTEAFFGQGTRLTVV.

The chain combines TRBV5-4 with TRBJ1-4, with 11 bases that match TRBD1. J was trimmed by 4 bases and V by 4 bases; bases with no gene match: 3. This CDR3 spans 15 amino acids. Germline V CDR1 and CDR2: SGHNT, YYREEE (reference sequence). CDR3 in amino acids: CASSHGTGGNEKLFF. Here the CDR3 DNA reads TGTGCCAGCAGCCACGGGACAGGGGGTAATGAAAAACTGTTTTTT.

This chain uses TRBV20-1 with TRBJ2-7, with TRBD2 matching over 11 bases. The length of the CDR3 is 15 residues. V lost 3 bases, J lost 4 bases, and 8 bases stayed unmatched. The germline gives CDR1 DFQATT, CDR2 SNEGSKA (reference sequence). The CDR3 bases are TGCAGTGCTAGCCGAACTAGCGGGAGTTCGTACGAGCAGTACTTC. Protein sequence: CSASRTSGSSYEQYF.

The CDR3: CASNGGLSYNEQFF. In nucleotides, the CDR3 is TGTGCCAGTAACGGGGGCCTCTCCTACAATGAGCAGTTCTTC. The chain joins TRBV2 to TRBJ2-1; D may be TRBD1 or TRBD2 (6 bases each). The CDR3 extends over 14 amino acids. Germline CDR1 reads SNHLY; CDR2 reads FYNNEI. V lost 9 bases to trimming and J lost 0 bases, with 12 bases between them.

This clone was recorded at least ten times. The rearrangement links TRBV7-2 to TRBJ2-3, with TRBD1 identical over 10 bases. Per germline, CDR1 SGHTA and CDR2 FQGNSA. V trimming: 3 bases; J trimming: 3 bases; junction bases outside the gene matches: 3. This CDR3 has 15 amino acids. The CDR3 here is CASSFWTGGTDTQYF. The CDR3 bases are TGTGCCAGCAGCTTCTGGACAGGGGGTACAGATACGCAGTATTTT.

V is TRBV4-2 and J is TRBJ1-5; a possible D gene is TRBD1 (6 bases). Germline V CDR1 and CDR2: LGHNA, YNFKEQ. The V end lost 1 base, the J end lost 0 bases, and 10 bases lay between the germline ends. This CDR3 comprises 16 residues. This CDR3 reads CASSQGGQYSNQPQHF. The CDR3 DNA is TGTGCCAGCAGCCAAGGGGGGCAGTATAGCAATCAGCCCCAGCATTTT.

The chain carries TRBV5-5 and TRBJ2-2; no reliable D call. Germline CDR1 is SGHKS and CDR2 is YYEKEE (reference sequence). This CDR3 is built from 14 residues. V shed 0 bases and J shed 4 bases, with 7 bases lying between them. CDR3 amino acids: CASSLVRSTGELFF. The CDR3 DNA follows: TGTGCCAGCAGCTTGGTTCGCAGCACCGGGGAGCTGTTTTTT.

The sample holds many counts of this clone. V and J are TRBV7-9 and TRBJ1-1; 7 bases are shared with TRBD1. The CDR3 extends over 12 amino acids. Unmatched junction bases numbered 4, after V lost 5 bases and J lost 7 bases. Germline V gives CDR1 SEHNR, CDR2 FQNEAQ (reference sequence). The CDR3 DNA is TGTGCCAGCAGCCAGGGACAGCTTGAAGCTTTCTTT. As protein: CASSQGQLEAFF.

This clone was observed at least ten times. The rearrangement joins TRBV7-3 to TRBJ2-1; TRBD1 agrees at 9 bases. Germline CDR1 reads SGHTA; CDR2 reads FQGTGA. The CDR3 extends over 15 amino acids. J gave up 8 bases and V 3 bases, and 8 bases lay outside the gene matches. CDR3 DNA sequence: TGTGCCAGCAGCTTTCGACAGGGGGTTTTGGATGAGCAGTTCTTC. Translating it yields CASSFRQGVLDEQFF.

In this sample, this clone turned up many times. As DNA, the CDR3 is TGCGCCAGCAGCCAAGATCTCGGTCCCAGGAATGGCTACACCTTC. Protein product: CASSQDLGPRNGYTF. V is TRBV4-1 and J is TRBJ1-2; D is ambiguous. CDR1 is MGHRA, CDR2 YSYEKL, per germline. V lost 0 bases and J lost 6, with 14 bases in between. The CDR3 loop spans 15 amino acids.

By proportion, this clone is medium-sized. DNA for the CDR3: TGTGCCAGCACCACCGGACAGGAGGCCTACGAGCAGTACTTC. Translating gives CASTTGQEAYEQYF. V usage is TRBV11-3 and J usage is TRBJ2-7; 7 bases fit TRBD1. After removal of 7 bases from V and 2 bases from J, the junction contained 8 bases not matched to a gene. The germline gives CDR1 SGHNT, CDR2 YENEEA. This CDR3 is 14 amino acids long.

This clone was seen only once. Compared with germline, one end of the junction differs, possibly owing to a read error. V is TRBV5-1 and J is TRBJ2-3, with D perhaps being TRBD1 or TRBD2 (6 bases each). CDR1 is SGHRS and CDR2 is YFSETQ in the germline V gene. This CDR3 region has 16 residues. The CDR3 nucleotides are TGCGCCAGCAGATTTGGGGGGCTTACTAGCACATATACTCAGTATTTT. Translating it yields CASRFGGLTSTYTQYF.

This clone was seen ten or more times. The chain uses TRBV11-2 and TRBJ1-4; D perhaps matches TRBD1 (5 bases). The CDR3 runs to 13 residues. V shed 6 bases and J shed 3 bases, with 8 bases lying between them. The germline gives CDR1 SGHAT, CDR2 FQNNGV. CDR3 sequence (DNA): TGTGCCAGCAGGCGGGGGGCTAATGAAAAACTGTTTTTT. Translating it yields CASRRGANEKLFF.

This clone appeared many times. This chain uses TRBV18 with TRBJ1-2, with unresolved D. Germline V lookup: CDR1 KGHSH, CDR2 LQKENI. The CDR3 has 14 residues. Trimming took 0 bases from V and 8 from J, leaving 13 bases between them. CDR3 sequence (DNA): TGTGCCAGCTCACCACCGGAGGGAGGAGGGGGCTACACCTTC. As protein: CASSPPEGGGGYTF.

V usage is TRBV5-1 and J usage is TRBJ1-6; the match to TRBD1 covers 7 bases. In germline, CDR1 is SGHRS, CDR2 YFSETQ. The CDR3 covers 15 residues. V was clipped by 1 base and J by 7 bases; unmatched bases: 5. The CDR3 DNA reads as TGCGCCAGCAGCTTGAGGGGACAGTGGAATTCACCCCTCCACTTT. Translated, it gives CASSLRGQWNSPLHF.

This clone was found a few times. The chain employs TRBV28 and TRBJ2-1; 12 bases map to TRBD2. Germline assignment: CDR1 MDHEN and CDR2 SYDVKM. The CDR3 totals 13 residues. With 2 bases clipped from V and 10 bases from J, the junction kept 0 bases outside the gene matches. For the CDR3, the DNA is TGTGCCAGCAGTTTAGGGACTAGCGGGGAGCAGTTCTTC. This gives the protein CASSLGTSGEQFF.

This clone has a count of ten or more. The J gene is TRBJ2-1, the V gene TRBV9; D is unresolved. The CDR3 is made up of 16 amino acids. In germline, CDR1 is SGDLS, CDR2 YYNGEE. V was clipped by 0 bases and J by 2 bases, with 12 bases between them. CDR3 region: CASSVGLESTYNEQFF. CDR3 nucleotide sequence: TGTGCCAGCAGCGTAGGATTGGAGTCTACCTACAATGAGCAGTTCTTC.

This clone occurred many times. The chain combines TRBV12-3 or TRBV12-4 with TRBJ2-7, with D possibly being TRBD1 (6 bases). The ends were cut back, 6 bases at V and 0 bases at J, with 18 bases in the middle. The CDR3 runs 16 residues. The CDR3 DNA follows: TGTGCCAGCAGGTCCCGAGGGGGTCTGAGCTCCTACGAGCAGTACTTC. Its translation is CASRSRGGLSSYEQYF.

At least ten counts were recorded for this clone. The rearrangement joins TRBV20-1 to TRBJ1-1; D remains ambiguous. Germline V CDR1 and CDR2: DFQATT, SNEGSKA (reference sequence). Trimming stripped 3 bases from V and 1 base from J, with 12 bases between. This CDR3 has 14 amino acids. The CDR3 coding sequence is TGCAGTGCTAGGGACCCCAATGAGAACACTGAAGCTTTCTTT. This sequence encodes CSARDPNENTEAFF.